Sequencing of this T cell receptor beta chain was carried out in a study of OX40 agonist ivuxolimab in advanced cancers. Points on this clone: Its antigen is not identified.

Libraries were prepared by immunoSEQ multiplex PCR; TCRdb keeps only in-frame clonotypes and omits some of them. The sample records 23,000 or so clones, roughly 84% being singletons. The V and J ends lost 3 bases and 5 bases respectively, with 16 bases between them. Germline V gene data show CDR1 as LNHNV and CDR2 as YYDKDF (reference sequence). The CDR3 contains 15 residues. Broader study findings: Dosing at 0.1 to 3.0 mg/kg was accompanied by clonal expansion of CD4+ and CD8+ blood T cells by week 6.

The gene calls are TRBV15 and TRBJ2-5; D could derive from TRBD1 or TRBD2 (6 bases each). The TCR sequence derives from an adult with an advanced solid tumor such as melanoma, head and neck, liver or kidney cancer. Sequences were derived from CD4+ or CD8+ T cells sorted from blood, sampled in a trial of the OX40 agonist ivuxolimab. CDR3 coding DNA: TGTGCCACCAGCAGCCGACAGGTGGGGAGGGAGACCCAGTACTTC. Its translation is CATSSRQVGRETQYF.